A single T cell receptor (beta chain) is shown here with its context. Its antigen is still unknown. Second doses at about 4 or about 12 weeks were pooled. The source of the sample is a study of T cell responses to AZD1222 COVID-19 vaccine. General study points: Among AZD1222 vaccinees, only 6 or 7 were seropositive at baseline. In a largely white British group with more females than males, clonal diversity was possibly underestimated.

Using immunoSEQ multiplex PCR, the repertoire was profiled, and TCRdb retains in-frame clones only, with some absent. The sample yields 150,000 to 200,000 clones, under 95% seen once. The CDR3 has 17 residues. The V end lost 4 bases, the J end lost 6 bases, and 25 bases lay between the germline ends. Germline CDR1 SQVTM, CDR2 ANQGSEA. The TCR sequence derives from an adult who received the AZD1222 COVID-19 vaccine. This sequence joins TRBV29-1 and TRBJ1-3, with D unclear. The sequences come from peripheral blood, collected 28 days after the second AZD1222 dose. The CDR3 sequence: CSVVGDFDESDVNTIYF. As DNA, the CDR3 is TGCAGCGTTGTTGGGGATTTTGACGAATCCGACGTAAACACCATATATTTT.